This T cell receptor (beta chain) was captured by sequencing in a study of vaccination and CD4 T cells after COVID-19. Background on the study: Overlapping spike peptides served as the stimulus for the cells. These peptides came from SARS-CoV-2 and from the common cold coronaviruses HCoV-NL63, HCoV-OC43 and HCoV-229E.

V was clipped by 6 bases and J by 8 bases, with 23 bases between them. Germline V gene lookup returns CDR1 DFQATT and CDR2 SNEGSKA (reference sequence). The CDR3 has 15 amino acids. Oncomine TCR Beta short-read sequencing was applied to DNA from cultured CD4+ T cells. TCRdb reprocessed the PCR reads via MiXCR and lists one record per CDR3 protein. The sample yields 18,000 or so distinct CDR3 sequences, about 44% seen once. This clonotype was seen more than once but under ten times. Its antigen is not identified. Treatment defined: roughly 11-day PBMC culture with coronavirus spike peptide pools or control peptides (ViraFEST assay).

This specimen consisted of CD4+ T cells from blood, cultured in vitro, obtained before SARS-CoV-2 vaccination. The TCR originated in a human donor who had recovered from COVID-19. The V gene is TRBV20-1, the J gene TRBJ2-1; the D is unclear. CDR3 sequence: CSAAPPTPERDEQFF. The CDR3 DNA follows: TGCAGTGCCGCACCTCCTACCCCAGAGCGTGATGAGCAGTTCTTC.